Listed below are T cell receptor beta chains from one sample, sequenced in a study of regulatory T cells in long-lasting Graves disease. TCRdb re-called the multiplex PCR reads with MiXCR, one entry per CDR3 protein. This table has some 340,000 distinct CDR3 sequences, 12% appearing once. These same data were also listed under a study on T cells in Graves' hyperthyroidism and ophthalmopathy.

The material was peripheral blood mononuclear cells (PBMCs), obtained at new diagnosis, from a patient treated with antithyroid drugs. These receptors originate from a woman aged 18-35 years with Graves disease. The CDR3 runs from the conserved cysteine through the conserved F or W. D genes are given only for firm matches. Not all rows give a size; the values are once, few, many and, for expanded clones, a class.

clone_size,d_call,j_call,v_call,cdr3_aa,cdr3_nt
many,TRBD2,TRBJ2-3,TRBV6-2/TRBV6-3,CASSDGVAGVGDTQYF,TGTGCCAGCAGTGATGGAGTAGCGGGAGTAGGAGATACGCAGTATTTT
many,-,TRBJ2-1,TRBV28,CASSSSLGLEYEQFF,TGTGCCAGCAGTTCCTCACTAGGCCTGGAGTATGAGCAGTTCTTC
many,-,TRBJ1-2,TRBV7-9,CASSRSGEINGYTF,TGTGCCAGCAGCCGGAGCGGGGAGATTAATGGCTACACCTTC
many,-,TRBJ1-2,TRBV27,CASSLGGRGYGYTF,TGTGCCAGCAGTTTAGGGGGCCGGGGCTATGGCTACACCTTC
-,-,TRBJ2-2,TRBV10-3,CATKGTQGTGELFF,TGTGCCACGAAAGGGACGCAGGGTACCGGGGAGCTGTTTTTT
few,-,TRBJ1-1,TRBV20-1,CSARVTHMNTEAFF,TGCAGTGCTAGAGTAACGCACATGAACACTGAAGCTTTCTTT
many,-,TRBJ1-5,TRBV19,CASTGLMYQPQHF,TGTGCCAGTACCGGACTGATGTACCAGCCCCAGCATTTT
many,-,TRBJ1-4,TRBV20-1,CSATEGIKLFF,TGCAGTGCTACCGAAGGAATAAAACTGTTTTTT
many,-,TRBJ2-2,TRBV6-2/TRBV6-3,CASSAGETGELFF,TGTGCCAGCTCGGCAGGGGAAACCGGGGAGCTGTTTTTT
many,-,TRBJ2-7,TRBV28,CASSFQTSEQYF,TGTGCCAGCAGTTTTCAGACGAGCGAGCAGTACTTC
many,-,TRBJ1-1,TRBV7-2,CASSRTGSSAFF,TGTGCCAGCAGCCGTACAGGGTCTTCAGCTTTCTTT
many,TRBD1,TRBJ2-3,TRBV3-1,CASSQGSQGVKYDTQYF,TGTGCCAGCAGCCAAGGATCTCAGGGGGTGAAATATGATACGCAGTATTTT
-,TRBD1,TRBJ2-5,TRBV6-5,CASSYSIGGYETQYF,TGTGCCAGCAGTTACTCGATAGGGGGCTATGAGACCCAGTACTTC
many,-,TRBJ2-1,TRBV5-1,CASSLEQGTYNEQFF,TGCGCCAGCAGCCTTGAACAGGGGACTTACAATGAGCAGTTCTTC
-,-,TRBJ1-5,TRBV6-2/TRBV6-3,CASSYDVRRGGNQPQHF,TGTGCCAGCAGTTACGACGTACGTCGGGGTGGCAATCAGCCCCAGCATTTT
many,TRBD2,TRBJ2-1,TRBV12-3/TRBV12-4,CASSIISYSGRASGEQFF,TGTGCCAGCAGTATAATATCATATAGCGGGAGGGCCTCTGGTGAGCAGTTCTTC
many,-,TRBJ2-1,TRBV20-1,CSASRIRVSTDEQFF,TGCAGTGCTAGTAGGATAAGGGTATCCACAGATGAGCAGTTCTTC
-,-,TRBJ2-3,TRBV12-3/TRBV12-4,CASSLWAQGPTDTQYF,TGTGCCAGCAGTTTATGGGCACAGGGTCCCACAGATACGCAGTATTTT
many,-,TRBJ1-6,TRBV2,CASSEEGRSLYNSPLHF,TGTGCCAGCAGTGAAGAGGGGAGGTCTTTGTATAATTCACCCCTCCACTTT
-,-,TRBJ1-1,TRBV7-6,CASSSTTRYTEAFF,TGTGCCAGCAGCTCGACAACTAGGTACACTGAAGCTTTCTTT
many,-,TRBJ2-3,TRBV7-2,CASSLEYGRVDTQYF,TGTGCCAGCAGCTTAGAGTACGGCAGGGTGGATACGCAGTATTTT
many,TRBD1,TRBJ1-5,TRBV10-3,CAISPGHTINRGPNQPQHF,TGTGCCATCAGCCCCGGCCACACTATCAACAGGGGACCAAATCAGCCCCAGCATTTT
few,-,TRBJ1-4,TRBV11-2,CASSLRWTDINEKLFF,TGTGCCAGCAGCTTAAGATGGACGGATATTAATGAAAAACTGTTTTTT
many,TRBD2,TRBJ2-3,TRBV27,CASSSRIAGSTDTQYF,TGTGCCAGCAGTTCCCGAATAGCGGGAAGCACAGATACGCAGTATTTT
many,-,TRBJ2-2,TRBV11-2,CASSLDLRNTGELFF,TGTGCCAGCAGCTTAGATCTTAGGAACACCGGGGAGCTGTTTTTT
-,-,TRBJ1-4,TRBV24-1,CATSDRRLGDNEKLFF,TGTGCCACCAGTGATCGAAGATTGGGGGATAATGAAAAACTGTTTTTT
few,-,TRBJ2-1,TRBV2,CASSLSGPYNEQFF,TGTGCCAGCAGCCTATCTGGGCCTTACAATGAGCAGTTCTTC
-,-,TRBJ1-1,TRBV27,CASSLGWDTEAFF,TGTGCCAGCAGCCTGGGGTGGGACACTGAAGCTTTCTTT
few,-,TRBJ2-2,TRBV6-5,CASSYGREIVGELFF,TGTGCCAGCAGTTACGGCAGGGAGATTGTCGGGGAGCTGTTTTTT
many,-,TRBJ2-3,TRBV18,CASSRIGFTQYF,TGTGCCAGCTCACGTATCGGGTTTACGCAGTATTTT
few,-,TRBJ2-7,TRBV9,CASSVNEGDTYEQYF,TGTGCCAGCAGCGTTAACGAGGGGGACACCTACGAGCAGTACTTC
-,-,TRBJ1-4,TRBV7-9,CASEGVEGEKLFF,TGTGCCAGCGAAGGCGTAGAGGGGGAAAAACTGTTTTTT
few,-,TRBJ2-6,TRBV3-1,CASSPRAHMTDSGANVLTF,TGTGCCAGCAGCCCCAGGGCACACATGACAGACTCTGGGGCCAACGTCCTGACTTTC
many,-,TRBJ1-2,TRBV6-1,CASSDFPDTNYGYTF,TGTGCCAGCAGTGATTTCCCAGATACTAACTATGGCTACACCTTC
many,-,TRBJ1-5,TRBV5-1,CASSIESGGNQPQHF,TGCGCCAGCAGCATCGAGTCGGGGGGCAATCAGCCCCAGCATTTT
many,-,TRBJ1-1,TRBV7-2,CASSLHPRGVAFF,TGTGCCAGCAGCCTCCATCCGAGGGGAGTTGCTTTCTTT
many,-,TRBJ2-7,TRBV7-9,CASSLGISAIIRYEQYF,TGTGCCAGCAGCTTAGGTATTTCGGCCATCATCCGCTACGAGCAGTACTTC
many,-,TRBJ1-3,TRBV28,CASSLPMSSGNTIYF,TGTGCCAGCAGTTTACCGATGAGCTCTGGAAACACCATATATTTT
many,TRBD1,TRBJ2-3,TRBV7-9,CASSSPRDRAISDTQYF,TGTGCCAGCAGCTCGCCACGGGACAGGGCAATCTCAGATACGCAGTATTTT
-,-,TRBJ2-2,TRBV29-1,CSAPRATGELFF,TGCAGCGCGCCCAGGGCCACCGGGGAGCTGTTTTTT
-,-,TRBJ2-1,TRBV19,CASSVRRTSSDYNEQFF,TGTGCCAGTAGTGTCAGACGGACATCCAGTGATTACAATGAGCAGTTCTTC
many,-,TRBJ2-3,TRBV11-2,CASSLRLSTDTQYF,TGTGCCAGCAGTCTCCGTTTAAGCACAGATACGCAGTATTTT
-,-,TRBJ2-7,TRBV5-8,CASSQTLAESSYEQYF,TGTGCCAGCAGCCAGACGCTAGCCGAGAGCTCCTACGAGCAGTACTTC
many,TRBD1,TRBJ2-1,TRBV7-2,CASSHPGTGNNEQFF,TGTGCCAGCAGCCACCCCGGGACAGGGAACAATGAGCAGTTCTTC
many,-,TRBJ1-5,TRBV28,CASSFNRQRGQPQHF,TGTGCCAGCAGTTTCAATAGACAGCGCGGTCAGCCCCAGCATTTT
-,TRBD1,TRBJ2-1,TRBV4-3,CASSQWTGTFNNEQFF,TGCGCCAGCAGCCAATGGACAGGGACGTTCAACAATGAGCAGTTCTTC
-,TRBD1,TRBJ2-1,TRBV7-9,CASSLVGQGAVGEQFF,TGTGCCAGCAGCTTAGTGGGGCAGGGGGCTGTAGGTGAGCAGTTCTTC